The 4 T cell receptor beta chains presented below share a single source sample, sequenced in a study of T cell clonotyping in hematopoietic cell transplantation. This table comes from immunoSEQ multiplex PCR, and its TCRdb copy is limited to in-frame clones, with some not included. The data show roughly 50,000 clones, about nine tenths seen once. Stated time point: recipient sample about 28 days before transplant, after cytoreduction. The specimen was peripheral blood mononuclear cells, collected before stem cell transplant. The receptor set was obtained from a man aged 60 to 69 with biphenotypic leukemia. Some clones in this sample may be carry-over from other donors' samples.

DNA of the CDR3: TGTGCCAGCAGCTTGACGGGACTAGCATACAATGAGCAGTTCTTC. This translates into CASSLTGLAYNEQFF. This chain uses TRBV11-2 with TRBJ2-1; TRBD2 matches 9 bases. V trimming: 3 bases; J trimming: 4 bases; junction bases outside the gene matches: 4. Germline V gene lookup returns CDR1 SGHAT and CDR2 FQNNGV. The CDR3 is 15 amino acids.

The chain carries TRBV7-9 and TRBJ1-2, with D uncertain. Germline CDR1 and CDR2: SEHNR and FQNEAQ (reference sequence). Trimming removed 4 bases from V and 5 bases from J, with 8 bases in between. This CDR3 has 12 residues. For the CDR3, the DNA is TGTGCCAGCAGCTGGGATCTATATGGCTACACCTTC. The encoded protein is CASSWDLYGYTF.

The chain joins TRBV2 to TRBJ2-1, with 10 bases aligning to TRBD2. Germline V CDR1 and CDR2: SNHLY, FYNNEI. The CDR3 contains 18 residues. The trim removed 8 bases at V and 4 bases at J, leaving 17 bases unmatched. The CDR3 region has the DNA TGTGCCAGCCTCAGCGGGAGGGCCGAGTCTCTCACTTACAATGAGCAGTTCTTC. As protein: CASLSGRAESLTYNEQFF.

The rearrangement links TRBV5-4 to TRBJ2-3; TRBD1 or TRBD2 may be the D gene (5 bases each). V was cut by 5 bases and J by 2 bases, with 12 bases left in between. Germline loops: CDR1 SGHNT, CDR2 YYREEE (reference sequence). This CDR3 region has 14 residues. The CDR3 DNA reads TGTGCCAGCAGGGGGGAGCCTTACACAGATACGCAGTATTTT. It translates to CASRGEPYTDTQYF.